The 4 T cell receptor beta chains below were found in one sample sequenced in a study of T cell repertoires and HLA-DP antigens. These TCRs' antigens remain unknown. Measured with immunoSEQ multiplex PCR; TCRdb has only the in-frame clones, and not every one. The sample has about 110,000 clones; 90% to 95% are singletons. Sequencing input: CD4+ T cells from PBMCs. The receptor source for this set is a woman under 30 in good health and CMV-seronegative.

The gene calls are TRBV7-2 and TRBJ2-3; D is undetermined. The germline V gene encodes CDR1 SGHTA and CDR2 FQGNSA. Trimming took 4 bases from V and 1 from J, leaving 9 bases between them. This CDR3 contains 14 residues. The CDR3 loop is CASSSGRRTDTQYF. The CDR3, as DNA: TGTGCCAGCAGCTCGGGCCGCCGCACAGATACGCAGTATTTT.

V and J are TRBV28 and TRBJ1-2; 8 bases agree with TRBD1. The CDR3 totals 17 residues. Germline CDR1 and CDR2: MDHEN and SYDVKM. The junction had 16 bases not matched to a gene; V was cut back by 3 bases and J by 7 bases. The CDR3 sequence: CASSLPLVTGVEGGYTF. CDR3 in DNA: TGTGCCAGCAGTTTGCCCTTGGTGACAGGGGTGGAAGGTGGCTACACCTTC.

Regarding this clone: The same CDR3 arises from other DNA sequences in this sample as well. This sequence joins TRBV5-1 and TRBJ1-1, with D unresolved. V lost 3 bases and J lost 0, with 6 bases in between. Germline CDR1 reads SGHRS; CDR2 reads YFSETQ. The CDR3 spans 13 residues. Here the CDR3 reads CASSSLMNTEAFF. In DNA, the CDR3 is TGCGCCAGCAGCTCCTTAATGAACACTGAAGCTTTCTTT.

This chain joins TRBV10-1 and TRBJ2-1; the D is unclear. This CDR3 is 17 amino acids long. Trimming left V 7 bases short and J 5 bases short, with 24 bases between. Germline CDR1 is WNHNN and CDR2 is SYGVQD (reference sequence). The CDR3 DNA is TGCGCCAGCAACTCAGAGGCCGCCTCAACCCTTAACAATGAGCAGTTCTTC. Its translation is CASNSEAASTLNNEQFF.